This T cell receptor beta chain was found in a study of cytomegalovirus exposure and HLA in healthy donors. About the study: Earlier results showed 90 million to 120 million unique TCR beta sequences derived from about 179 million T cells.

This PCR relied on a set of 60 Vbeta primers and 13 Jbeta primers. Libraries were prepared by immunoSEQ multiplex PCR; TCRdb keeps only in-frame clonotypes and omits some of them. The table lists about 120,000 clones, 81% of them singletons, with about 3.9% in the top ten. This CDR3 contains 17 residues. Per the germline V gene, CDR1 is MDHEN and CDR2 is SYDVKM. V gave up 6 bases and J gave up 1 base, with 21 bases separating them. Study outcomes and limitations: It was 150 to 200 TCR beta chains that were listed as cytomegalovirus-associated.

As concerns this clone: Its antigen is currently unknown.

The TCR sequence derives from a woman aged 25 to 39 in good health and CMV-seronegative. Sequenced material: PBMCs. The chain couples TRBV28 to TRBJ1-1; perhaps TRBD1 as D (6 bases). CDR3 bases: TGTGCCAGCAGATCGACAGGACCCTTGGGGAAGAACACTGAAGCTTTCTTT. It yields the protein CASRSTGPLGKNTEAFF. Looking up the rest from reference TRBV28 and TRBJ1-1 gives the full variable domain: DVKVTQSSRYLVKRTGEKVFLECVQDMDHENMFWYRQDPGLGLRLIYFSYDVKMKEKGDIPEGYSVSREKKERFSLILESASTNQTSMYLCASRSTGPLGKNTEAFFGQGTRLTVV.